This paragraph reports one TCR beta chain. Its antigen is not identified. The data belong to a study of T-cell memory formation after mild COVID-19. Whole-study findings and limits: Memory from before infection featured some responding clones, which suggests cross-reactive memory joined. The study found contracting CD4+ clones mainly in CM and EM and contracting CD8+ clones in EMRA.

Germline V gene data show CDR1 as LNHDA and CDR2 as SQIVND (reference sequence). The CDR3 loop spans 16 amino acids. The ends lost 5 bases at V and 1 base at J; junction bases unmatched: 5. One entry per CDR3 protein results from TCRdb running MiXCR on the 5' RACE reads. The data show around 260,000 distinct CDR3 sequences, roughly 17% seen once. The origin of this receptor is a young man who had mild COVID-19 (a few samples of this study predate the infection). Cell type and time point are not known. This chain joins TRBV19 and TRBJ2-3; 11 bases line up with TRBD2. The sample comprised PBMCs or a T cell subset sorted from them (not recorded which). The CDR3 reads CASSVQTSGGTDTQYF. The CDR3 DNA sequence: TGTGCCAGTAGTGTTCAGACTAGCGGGGGCACAGATACGCAGTATTTT.